This TCR beta chain was sequenced in a study of T cells after yellow fever vaccination. Overall study results and limits: Once the booster was given, most primary-vaccination clones reappeared, at about 95% for CD4 and roughly 90% for CD8.

Researchers made TCR cDNA using 5'RACE template switching, and this step added a universal primer site and UMIs. A single record per CDR3 protein comes from TCRdb applying MiXCR to the 5' RACE reads. The sample yields 350,000 to 450,000 distinct CDR3 sequences, 6.2% seen once. This clonotype occurred a few times. Its antigen is unknown. This CDR3 comprises 12 residues. V was clipped by 2 bases and J by 1 base, with 5 bases between them. Looked up from germline, CDR1 is SQVTM and CDR2 is ANQGSEA. This sample comprised PBMCs, obtained 5 days after the yellow fever booster vaccination. The genes are TRBV29-1 and TRBJ1-2; D call uncertain. This receptor was identified in a man aged 30 to 39 who received the YFV17D yellow fever vaccine. As DNA, the CDR3 is TGCAGCGTTGAACACCTTAACTATGGCTACACCTTC. Its translation: CSVEHLNYGYTF.